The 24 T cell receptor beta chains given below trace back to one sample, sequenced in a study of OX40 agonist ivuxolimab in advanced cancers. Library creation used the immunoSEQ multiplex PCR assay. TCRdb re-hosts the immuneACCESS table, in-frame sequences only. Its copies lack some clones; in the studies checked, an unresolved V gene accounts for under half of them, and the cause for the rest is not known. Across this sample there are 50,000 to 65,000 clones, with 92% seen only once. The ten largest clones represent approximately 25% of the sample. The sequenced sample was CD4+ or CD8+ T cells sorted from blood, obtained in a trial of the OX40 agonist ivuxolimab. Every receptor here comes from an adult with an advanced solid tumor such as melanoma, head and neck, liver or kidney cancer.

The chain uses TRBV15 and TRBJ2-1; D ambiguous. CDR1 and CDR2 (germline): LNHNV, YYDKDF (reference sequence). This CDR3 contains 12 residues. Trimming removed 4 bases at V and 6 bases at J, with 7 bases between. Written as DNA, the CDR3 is TGTGCCACCAGCACCAAAACCAATGAGCAGTTCTTC. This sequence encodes CATSTKTNEQFF.

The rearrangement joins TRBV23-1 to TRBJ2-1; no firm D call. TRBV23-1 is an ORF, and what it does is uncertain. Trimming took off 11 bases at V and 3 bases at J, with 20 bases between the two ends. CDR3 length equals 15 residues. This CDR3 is CAPPPRTKVYNEQFF. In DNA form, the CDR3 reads TGCGCCCCTCCCCCGAGAACAAAGGTCTACAATGAGCAGTTCTTC.

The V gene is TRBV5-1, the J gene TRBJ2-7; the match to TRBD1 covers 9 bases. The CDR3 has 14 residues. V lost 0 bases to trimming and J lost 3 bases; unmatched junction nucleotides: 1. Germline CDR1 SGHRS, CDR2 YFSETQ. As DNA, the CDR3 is TGCGCCAGCAGCTTGGGGACAGGGGTCTACGAGCAGTACTTC. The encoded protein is CASSLGTGVYEQYF.

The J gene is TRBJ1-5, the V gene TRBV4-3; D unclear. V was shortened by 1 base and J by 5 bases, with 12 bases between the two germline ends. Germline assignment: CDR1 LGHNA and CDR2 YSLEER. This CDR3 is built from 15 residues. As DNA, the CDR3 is TGCGCCAGCAGCCAAGCTTCCTTGTTTGATCAGCCCCAGCATTTT. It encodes CASSQASLFDQPQHF.

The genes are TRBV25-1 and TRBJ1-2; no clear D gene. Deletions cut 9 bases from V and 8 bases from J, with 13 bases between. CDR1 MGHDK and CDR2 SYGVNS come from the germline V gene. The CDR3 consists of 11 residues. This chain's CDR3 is CASKSGNGYTF. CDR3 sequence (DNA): TGTGCCAGTAAAAGCGGGAACGGCTACACCTTC.

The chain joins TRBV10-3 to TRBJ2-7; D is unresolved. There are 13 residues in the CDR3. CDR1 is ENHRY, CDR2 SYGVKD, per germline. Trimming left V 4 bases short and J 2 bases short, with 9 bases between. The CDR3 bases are TGTGCCATCAGTGGTCGCAGTCCCTACGAGCAGTACTTC. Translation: CAISGRSPYEQYF.

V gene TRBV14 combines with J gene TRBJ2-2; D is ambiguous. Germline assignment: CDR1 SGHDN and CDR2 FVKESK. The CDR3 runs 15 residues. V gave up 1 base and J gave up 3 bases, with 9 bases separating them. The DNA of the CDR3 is TGTGCCAGCAGCCAAGTCGGCAGATACACCGGGGAGCTGTTTTTT. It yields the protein CASSQVGRYTGELFF.

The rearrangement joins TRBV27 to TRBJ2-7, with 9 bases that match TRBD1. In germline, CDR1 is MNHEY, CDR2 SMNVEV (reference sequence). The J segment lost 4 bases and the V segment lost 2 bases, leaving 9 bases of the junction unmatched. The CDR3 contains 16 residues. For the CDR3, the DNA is TGTGCCAGCAGTTTAACCTGGACAGGGGCAGGGTACGAGCAGTACTTC. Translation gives CASSLTWTGAGYEQYF.

CDR3 nucleotide sequence: TGTGCCAGCAGTCCACTGGCCACAATGAACACTGAAGCTTTCTTT. Its translation is CASSPLATMNTEAFF. The J gene is TRBJ1-1, the V gene TRBV7-9, with no clear D. With 6 bases removed from V and 0 bases from J, the gap between germline ends came to 14 bases. The CDR3 is 15 amino acids. Germline V gives CDR1 SEHNR, CDR2 FQNEAQ (reference sequence). The whole variable domain, remainder taken from reference TRBV7-9 and TRBJ1-1, is DTGVSQNPRHKITKRGQNVTFRCDPISEHNRLYWYRQTLGQGPEFLTYFQNEAQLEKSRLLSDRFSAERPKGSFSTLEIQRTEQGDSAMYLCASSPLATMNTEAFFGQGTRLTVV.

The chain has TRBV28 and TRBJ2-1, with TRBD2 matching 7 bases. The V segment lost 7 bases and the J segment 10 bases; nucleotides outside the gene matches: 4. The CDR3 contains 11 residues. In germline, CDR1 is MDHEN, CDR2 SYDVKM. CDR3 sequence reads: CASKQGGEQFF. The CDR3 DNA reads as TGTGCCAGCAAGCAGGGAGGGGAGCAGTTCTTC.

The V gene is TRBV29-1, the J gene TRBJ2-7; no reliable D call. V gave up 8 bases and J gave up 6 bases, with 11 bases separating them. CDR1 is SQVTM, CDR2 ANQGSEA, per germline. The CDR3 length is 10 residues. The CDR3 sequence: CSPWVLEQYF. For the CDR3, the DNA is TGCAGCCCCTGGGTCCTCGAGCAGTACTTC.

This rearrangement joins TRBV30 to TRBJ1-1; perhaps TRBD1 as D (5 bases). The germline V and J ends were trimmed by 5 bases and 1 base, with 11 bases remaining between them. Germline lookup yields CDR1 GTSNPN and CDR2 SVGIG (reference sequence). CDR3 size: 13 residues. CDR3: CAWGRQKNTEAFF. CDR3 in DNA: TGTGCCTGGGGCCGACAGAAGAACACTGAAGCTTTCTTT.

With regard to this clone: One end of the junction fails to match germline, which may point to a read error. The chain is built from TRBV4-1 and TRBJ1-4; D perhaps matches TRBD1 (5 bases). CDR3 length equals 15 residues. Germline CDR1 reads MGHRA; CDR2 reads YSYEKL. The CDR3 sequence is CASSQGVGEGEKLFF. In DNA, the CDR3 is TGCGCCAGCAGTCAAGGGGTAGGAGAGGGTGAAAAACTGTTTTTT.

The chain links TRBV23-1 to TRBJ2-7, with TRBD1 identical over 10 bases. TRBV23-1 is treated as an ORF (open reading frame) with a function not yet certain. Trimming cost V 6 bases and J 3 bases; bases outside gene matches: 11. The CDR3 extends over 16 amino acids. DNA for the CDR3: TGCGCCAGCAGCCCTAAACCTGGGACAGGGGTCTACGAGCAGTACTTC. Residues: CASSPKPGTGVYEQYF.

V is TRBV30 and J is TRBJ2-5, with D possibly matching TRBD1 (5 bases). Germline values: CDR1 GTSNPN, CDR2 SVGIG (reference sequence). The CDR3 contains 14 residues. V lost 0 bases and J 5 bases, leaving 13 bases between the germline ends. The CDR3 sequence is CAWSVGAGRETQYF. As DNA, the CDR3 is TGTGCCTGGAGTGTAGGGGCAGGTCGGGAGACCCAGTACTTC.

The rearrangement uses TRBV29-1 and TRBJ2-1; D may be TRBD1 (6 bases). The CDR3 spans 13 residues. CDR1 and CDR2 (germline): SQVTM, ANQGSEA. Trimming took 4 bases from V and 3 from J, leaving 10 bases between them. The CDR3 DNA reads TGCAGCGTTGCCCGACAGGACTACAATGAGCAGTTCTTC. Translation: CSVARQDYNEQFF.

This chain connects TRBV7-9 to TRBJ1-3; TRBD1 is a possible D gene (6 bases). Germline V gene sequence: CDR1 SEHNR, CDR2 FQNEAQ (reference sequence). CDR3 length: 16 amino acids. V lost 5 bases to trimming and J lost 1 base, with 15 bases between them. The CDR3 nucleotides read TGTGCCAGCAGCCCACATCGGACAGAGTCTGGAAACACCATATATTTT. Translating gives CASSPHRTESGNTIYF. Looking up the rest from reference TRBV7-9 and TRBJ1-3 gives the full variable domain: DTGVSQNPRHKITKRGQNVTFRCDPISEHNRLYWYRQTLGQGPEFLTYFQNEAQLEKSRLLSDRFSAERPKGSFSTLEIQRTEQGDSAMYLCASSPHRTESGNTIYFGEGSWLTVV.

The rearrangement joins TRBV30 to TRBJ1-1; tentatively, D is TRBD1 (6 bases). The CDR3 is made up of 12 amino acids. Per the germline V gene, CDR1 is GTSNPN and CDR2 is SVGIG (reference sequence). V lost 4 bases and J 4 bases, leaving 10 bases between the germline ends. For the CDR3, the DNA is TGTGCCTGGATAGAGGGGGGCACTGAAGCTTTCTTT. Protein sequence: CAWIEGGTEAFF.

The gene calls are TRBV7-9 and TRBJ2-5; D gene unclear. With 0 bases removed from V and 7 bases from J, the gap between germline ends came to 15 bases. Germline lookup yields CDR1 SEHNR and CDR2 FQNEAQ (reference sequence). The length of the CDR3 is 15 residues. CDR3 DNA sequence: TGTGCCAGCAGCTTAGCGTCCGGCGACCTGGGGACCCAGTACTTC. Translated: CASSLASGDLGTQYF.

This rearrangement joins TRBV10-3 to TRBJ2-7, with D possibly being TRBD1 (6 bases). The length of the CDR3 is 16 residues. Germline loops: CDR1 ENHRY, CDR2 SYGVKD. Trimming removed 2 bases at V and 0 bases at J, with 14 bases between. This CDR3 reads CAISEEDAGASYEQYF. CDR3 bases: TGTGCCATCAGTGAGGAGGATGCAGGGGCCTCCTACGAGCAGTACTTC.

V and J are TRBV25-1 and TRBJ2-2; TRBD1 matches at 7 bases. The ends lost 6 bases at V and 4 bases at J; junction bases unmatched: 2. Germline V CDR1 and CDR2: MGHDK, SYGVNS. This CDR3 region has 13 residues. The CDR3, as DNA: TGTGCCAGCAGGGCAGGGGGCACCGGGGAGCTGTTTTTT. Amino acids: CASRAGGTGELFF.

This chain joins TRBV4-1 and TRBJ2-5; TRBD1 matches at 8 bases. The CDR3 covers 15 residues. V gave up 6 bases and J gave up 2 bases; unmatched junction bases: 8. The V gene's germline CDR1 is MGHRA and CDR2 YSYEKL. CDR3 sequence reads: CASSLGNRGQETQYF. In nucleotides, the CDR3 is TGCGCCAGCAGTCTCGGGAACAGGGGGCAAGAGACCCAGTACTTC.

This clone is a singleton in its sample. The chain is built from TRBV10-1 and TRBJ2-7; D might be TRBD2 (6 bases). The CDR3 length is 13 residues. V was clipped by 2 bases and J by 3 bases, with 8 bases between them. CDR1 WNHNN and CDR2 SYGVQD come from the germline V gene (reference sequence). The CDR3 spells CASSEAGLYEQYF. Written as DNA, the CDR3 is TGCGCCAGCAGTGAGGCGGGGCTCTACGAGCAGTACTTC.

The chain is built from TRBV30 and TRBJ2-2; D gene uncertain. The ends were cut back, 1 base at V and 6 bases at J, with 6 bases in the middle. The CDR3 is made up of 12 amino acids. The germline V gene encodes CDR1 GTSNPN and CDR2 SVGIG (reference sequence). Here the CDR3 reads CAWSGAAGELFF. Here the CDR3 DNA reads TGTGCCTGGAGTGGGGCGGCCGGGGAGCTGTTTTTT.